This T cell receptor (beta chain) derives from a study of tumor-infiltrating lymphocytes in primary liver carcinoma. Study at large: Patients underwent surgical resection for primary liver carcinoma.

RNA isolated from unsorted whole blood supplied the blood RNA, with germline DNA also extracted. Treatment-naive at the time, the patients had chronic HBV infection. Collection of approximately 4.3 milliliters of peripheral blood took place before surgery. CDR3 length: 15 residues. CDR1 and CDR2 from the germline V gene are MNHNY and SVGAGI (reference sequence). The study, taken as a whole, reports: Tumor-adjacent and tumor-blood pairs overlapped less than tumor region pairs did.

In the case of this clonotype: The antigen is undetermined. Relative to the germline gene, one junction end is altered; a read error may explain this.

A constant-region primer served to make TCR beta cDNA from roughly 500 ng total RNA. Nested multiplex PCR, run for three rounds with slightly modified ARM-PCR, yielded TCR beta libraries. Primers for the first two PCR rounds were TRBV1-TRBV30 forward primers and a C-beta reverse primer (roughly 9 cycles per round). TCRdb itself ran the multiplex PCR reads through MiXCR, one entry per CDR3 protein. The table lists about 310,000 distinct CDR3 sequences, 50% to 75% of them singletons, with 17% in the top ten. The rearrangement links TRBV6-6 to TRBJ1-1; weak D call: TRBD1 (6 bases). Sequencing was carried out using peripheral blood. The TCR originated in a woman in her twenties or thirties with primary liver carcinoma and hepatitis B virus infection. The CDR3 coding sequence is TGTGCCAGCAGTTACGGCAGGCGGTGGGACACTGAAGCTGTCTTT. Translating it yields CASSYGRRWDTEAVF.